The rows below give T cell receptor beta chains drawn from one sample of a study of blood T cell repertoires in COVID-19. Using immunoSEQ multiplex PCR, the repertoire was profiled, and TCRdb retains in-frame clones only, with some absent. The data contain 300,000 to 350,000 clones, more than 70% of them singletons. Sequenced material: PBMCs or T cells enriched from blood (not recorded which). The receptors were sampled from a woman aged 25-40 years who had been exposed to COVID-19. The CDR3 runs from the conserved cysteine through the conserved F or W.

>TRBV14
CASSPLHRGFGNTEAFF
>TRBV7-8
CASSFQGEQPQHF
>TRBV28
CASSSSGQGVYEQYF
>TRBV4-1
CASSQDEKEVREQYF
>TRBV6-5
CASSLRTSIEQFF
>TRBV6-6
CASSYPGQGYEQYF
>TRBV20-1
CSASYIGRGRRTDTQYF
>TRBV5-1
CASSLKVSDEQYF
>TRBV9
CASSPRGTLTDTQYF
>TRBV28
CASSFLAGTDTQYF
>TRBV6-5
CASSSGFNQPQHF
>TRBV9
CASSVVPSGTYNEQFF
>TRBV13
CASSLDTGQGYTEAFF